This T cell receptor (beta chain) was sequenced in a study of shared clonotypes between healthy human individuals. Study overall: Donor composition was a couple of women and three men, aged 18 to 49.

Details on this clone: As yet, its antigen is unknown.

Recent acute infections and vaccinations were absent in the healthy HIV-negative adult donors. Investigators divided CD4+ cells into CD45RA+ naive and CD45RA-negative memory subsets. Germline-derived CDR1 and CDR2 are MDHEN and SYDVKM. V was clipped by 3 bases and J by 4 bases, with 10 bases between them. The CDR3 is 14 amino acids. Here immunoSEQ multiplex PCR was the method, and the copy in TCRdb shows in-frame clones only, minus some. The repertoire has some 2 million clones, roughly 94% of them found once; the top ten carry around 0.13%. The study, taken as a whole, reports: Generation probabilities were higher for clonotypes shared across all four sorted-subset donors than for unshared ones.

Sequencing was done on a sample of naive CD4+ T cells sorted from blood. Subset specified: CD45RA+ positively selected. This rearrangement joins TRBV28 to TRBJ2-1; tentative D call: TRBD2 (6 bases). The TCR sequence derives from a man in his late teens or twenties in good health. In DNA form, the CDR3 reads TGTGCCAGCAGTTTCGCGGGGTCATACAATGAGCAGTTCTTC. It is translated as CASSFAGSYNEQFF.